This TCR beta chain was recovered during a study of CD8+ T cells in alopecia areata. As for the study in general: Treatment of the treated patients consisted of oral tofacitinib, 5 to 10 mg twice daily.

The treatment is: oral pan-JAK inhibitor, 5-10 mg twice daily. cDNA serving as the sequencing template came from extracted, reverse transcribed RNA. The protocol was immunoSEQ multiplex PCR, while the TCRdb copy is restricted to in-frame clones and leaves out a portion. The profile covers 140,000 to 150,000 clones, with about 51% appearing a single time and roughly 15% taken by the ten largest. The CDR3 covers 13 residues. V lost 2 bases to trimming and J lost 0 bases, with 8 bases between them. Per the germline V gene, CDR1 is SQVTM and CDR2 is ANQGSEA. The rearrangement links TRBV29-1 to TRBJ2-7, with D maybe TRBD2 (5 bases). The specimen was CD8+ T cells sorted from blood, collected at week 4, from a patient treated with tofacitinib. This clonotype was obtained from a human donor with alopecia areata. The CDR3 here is CSVESGNSYEQYF. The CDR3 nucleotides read TGCAGCGTTGAATCCGGGAACTCCTACGAGCAGTACTTC.